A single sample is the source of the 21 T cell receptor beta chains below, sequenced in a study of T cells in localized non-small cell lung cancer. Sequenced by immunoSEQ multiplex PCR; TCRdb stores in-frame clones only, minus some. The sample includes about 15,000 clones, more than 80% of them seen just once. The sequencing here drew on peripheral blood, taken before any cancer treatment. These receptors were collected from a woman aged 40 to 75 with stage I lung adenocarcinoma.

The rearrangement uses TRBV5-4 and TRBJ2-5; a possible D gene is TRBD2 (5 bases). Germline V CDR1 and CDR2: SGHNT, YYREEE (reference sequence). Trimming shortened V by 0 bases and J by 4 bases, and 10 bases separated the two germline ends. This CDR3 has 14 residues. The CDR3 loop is CASSLEASRETQYF. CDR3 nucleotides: TGTGCCAGCAGCTTGGAGGCTAGCCGAGAGACCCAGTACTTC.

This CDR3 reads CASSQDRWTSGAPQDTQYF. The CDR3 nucleotides read TGCGCCAGCAGCCAAGATCGGTGGACTAGCGGGGCTCCCCAGGATACGCAGTATTTT. This chain connects TRBV4-3 to TRBJ2-3, with 12 bases fitting TRBD2. Per the germline V gene, CDR1 is LGHNA and CDR2 is YSLEER. The CDR3 consists of 19 residues. After removal of 0 bases from V and 6 bases from J, the junction contained 13 bases not matched to a gene.

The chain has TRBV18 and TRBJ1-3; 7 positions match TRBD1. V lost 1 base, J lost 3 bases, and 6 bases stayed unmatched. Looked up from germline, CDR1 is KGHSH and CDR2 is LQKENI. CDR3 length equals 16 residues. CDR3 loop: CASSPLTGIDGNTIYF. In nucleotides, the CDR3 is TGTGCCAGCTCACCACTGACAGGGATTGATGGAAACACCATATATTTT. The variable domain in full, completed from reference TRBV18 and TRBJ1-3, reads NAGVMQNPRHLVRRRGQEARLRCSPMKGHSHVYWYRQLPEEGLKFMVYLQKENIIDESGMPKERFSAEFPKEGPSILRIQQVVRGDSAAYFCASSPLTGIDGNTIYFGEGSWLTVV.

The CDR3 protein is CASSESREKLFF. CDR3 DNA sequence: TGTGCCAGCTCGGAATCCAGGGAAAAACTGTTTTTT. The chain is built from TRBV18 and TRBJ1-4; D gene unclear. The germline V gene has CDR1 KGHSH and CDR2 LQKENI. The V and J ends lost 6 bases and 8 bases respectively, with 10 bases between them. The CDR3 runs to 12 residues. The whole variable domain, filled in from reference TRBV18 and TRBJ1-4, reads NAGVMQNPRHLVRRRGQEARLRCSPMKGHSHVYWYRQLPEEGLKFMVYLQKENIIDESGMPKERFSAEFPKEGPSILRIQQVVRGDSAAYFCASSESREKLFFGSGTQLSVL.

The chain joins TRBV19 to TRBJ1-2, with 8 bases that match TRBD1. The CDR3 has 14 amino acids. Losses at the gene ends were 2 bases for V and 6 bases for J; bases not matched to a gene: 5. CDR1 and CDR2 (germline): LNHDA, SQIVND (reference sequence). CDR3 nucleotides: TGTGCCAGTAGTATACAGAGGACAGGGAATGGCTACACCTTC. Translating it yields CASSIQRTGNGYTF.

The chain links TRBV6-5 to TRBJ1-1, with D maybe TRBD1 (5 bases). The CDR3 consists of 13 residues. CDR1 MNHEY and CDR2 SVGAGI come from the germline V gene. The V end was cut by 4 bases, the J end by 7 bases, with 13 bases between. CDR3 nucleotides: TGTGCCAGCAGTTTCGGGCAGGGAAATGAAGCTTTCTTT. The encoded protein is CASSFGQGNEAFF.

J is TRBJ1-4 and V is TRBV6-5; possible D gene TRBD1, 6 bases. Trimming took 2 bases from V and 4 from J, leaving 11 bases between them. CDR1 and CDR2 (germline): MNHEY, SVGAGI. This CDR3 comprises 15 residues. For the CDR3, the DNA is TGTGCCAGCAGTTACGGGCAGGGGAATAATGAAAAACTGTTTTTT. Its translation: CASSYGQGNNEKLFF.

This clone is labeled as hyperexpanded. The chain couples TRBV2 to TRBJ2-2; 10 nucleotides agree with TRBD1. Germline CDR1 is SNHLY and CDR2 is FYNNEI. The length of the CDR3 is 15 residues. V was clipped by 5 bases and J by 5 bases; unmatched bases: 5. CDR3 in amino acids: CASSSGTGVTGELFF. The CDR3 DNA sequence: TGTGCCAGCAGTTCTGGGACAGGGGTTACCGGGGAGCTGTTTTTT.

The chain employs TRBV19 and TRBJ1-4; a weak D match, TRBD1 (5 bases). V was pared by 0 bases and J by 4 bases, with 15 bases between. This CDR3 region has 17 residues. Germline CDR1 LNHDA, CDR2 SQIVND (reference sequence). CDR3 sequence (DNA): TGTGCCAGTAGTATAGATCCCTCGGGGACGGATAATGAAAAACTGTTTTTT. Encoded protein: CASSIDPSGTDNEKLFF.

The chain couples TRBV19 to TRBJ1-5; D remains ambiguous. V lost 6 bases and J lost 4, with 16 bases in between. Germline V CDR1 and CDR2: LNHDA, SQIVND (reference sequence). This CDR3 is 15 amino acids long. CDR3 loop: CASRTNGLLNQPQHF. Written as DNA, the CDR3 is TGTGCCAGTAGAACAAATGGACTGCTGAATCAGCCCCAGCATTTT.

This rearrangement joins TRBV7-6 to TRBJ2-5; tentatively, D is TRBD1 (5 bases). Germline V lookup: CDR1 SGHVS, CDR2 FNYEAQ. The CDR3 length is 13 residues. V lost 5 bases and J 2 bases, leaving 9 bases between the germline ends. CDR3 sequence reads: CASSPDTQETQYF. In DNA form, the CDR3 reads TGTGCCAGCAGCCCGGACACACAAGAGACCCAGTACTTC.

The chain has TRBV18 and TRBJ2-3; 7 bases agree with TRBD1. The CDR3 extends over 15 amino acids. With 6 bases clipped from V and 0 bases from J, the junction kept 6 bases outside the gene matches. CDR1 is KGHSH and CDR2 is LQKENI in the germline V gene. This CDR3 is CASSPLTGSTDTQYF. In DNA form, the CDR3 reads TGTGCCAGCTCTCCCCTGACAGGGAGCACAGATACGCAGTATTTT.

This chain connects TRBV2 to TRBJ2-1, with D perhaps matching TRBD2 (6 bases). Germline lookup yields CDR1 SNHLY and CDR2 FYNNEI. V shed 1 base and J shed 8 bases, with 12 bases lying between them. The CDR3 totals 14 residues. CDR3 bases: TGTGCCAGCAGTGAAGGGGCCGGGGGAGATGAGCAGTTCTTC. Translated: CASSEGAGGDEQFF.

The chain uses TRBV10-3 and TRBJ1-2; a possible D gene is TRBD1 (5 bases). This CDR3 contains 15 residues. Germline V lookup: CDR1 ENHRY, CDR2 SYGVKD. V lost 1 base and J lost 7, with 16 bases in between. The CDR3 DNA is TGTGCCATCAGTGAGTTTCAGGGAGGTCCCGGTGGCTACACCTTC. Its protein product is CAISEFQGGPGGYTF.

The CDR3 loop reads CASSEAEVQPQHF. CDR3 nucleotide sequence: TGTGCCAGCAGTGAAGCGGAGGTACAGCCCCAGCATTTT. The chain combines TRBV2 with TRBJ1-5; D unresolved. The CDR3 runs to 13 residues. Looked up from germline, CDR1 is SNHLY and CDR2 is FYNNEI. Deletions cut 0 bases from V and 7 bases from J, with 7 bases between.

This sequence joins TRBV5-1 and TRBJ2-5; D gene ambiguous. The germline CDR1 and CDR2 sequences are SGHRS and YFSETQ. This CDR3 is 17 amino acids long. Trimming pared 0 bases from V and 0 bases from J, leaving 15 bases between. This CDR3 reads CASSLGLSVGYQETQYF. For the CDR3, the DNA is TGCGCCAGCAGCTTGGGGCTCTCAGTGGGGTACCAAGAGACCCAGTACTTC.

In nucleotides, the CDR3 is TGTGCCAGCAGCTTGAACTTAGAGACCCAGTACTTC. As protein: CASSLNLETQYF. V gene TRBV7-9 combines with J gene TRBJ2-5; D not certain. Looked up from germline, CDR1 is SEHNR and CDR2 is FQNEAQ (reference sequence). This CDR3 region has 12 residues. V was trimmed by 3 bases and J by 4 bases, leaving 6 bases between them.

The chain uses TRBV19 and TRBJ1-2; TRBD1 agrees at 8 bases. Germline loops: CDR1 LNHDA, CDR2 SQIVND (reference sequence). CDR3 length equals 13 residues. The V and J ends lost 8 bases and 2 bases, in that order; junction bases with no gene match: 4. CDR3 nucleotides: TGTGCCAGTCGGACAGGGTCCAACTATGGCTACACCTTC. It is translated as CASRTGSNYGYTF.

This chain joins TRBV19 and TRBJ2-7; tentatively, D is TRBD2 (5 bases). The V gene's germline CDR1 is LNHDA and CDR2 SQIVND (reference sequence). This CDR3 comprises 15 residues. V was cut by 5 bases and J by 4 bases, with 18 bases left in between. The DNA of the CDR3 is TGTGCCAGTAGTGTACTAGTAGGAGGATTTTACGAGCAGTACTTC. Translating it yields CASSVLVGGFYEQYF.

For the CDR3, the DNA is TGTGCCAGCAGCGAGACAGGGGTTGGAAACACCATATATTTT. Amino acids: CASSETGVGNTIYF. The chain is built from TRBV6-5 and TRBJ1-3; TRBD1 matches at 8 bases. Germline V lookup: CDR1 MNHEY, CDR2 SVGAGI. V lost 6 bases to trimming and J lost 3 bases; unmatched junction nucleotides: 4. The CDR3 consists of 14 residues.

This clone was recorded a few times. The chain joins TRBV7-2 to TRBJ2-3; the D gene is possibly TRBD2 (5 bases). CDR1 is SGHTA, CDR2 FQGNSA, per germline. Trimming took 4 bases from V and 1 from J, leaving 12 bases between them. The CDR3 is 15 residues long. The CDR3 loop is CASSYGEPGTDTQYF. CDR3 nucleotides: TGTGCCAGCAGCTACGGGGAGCCTGGCACAGATACGCAGTATTTT.